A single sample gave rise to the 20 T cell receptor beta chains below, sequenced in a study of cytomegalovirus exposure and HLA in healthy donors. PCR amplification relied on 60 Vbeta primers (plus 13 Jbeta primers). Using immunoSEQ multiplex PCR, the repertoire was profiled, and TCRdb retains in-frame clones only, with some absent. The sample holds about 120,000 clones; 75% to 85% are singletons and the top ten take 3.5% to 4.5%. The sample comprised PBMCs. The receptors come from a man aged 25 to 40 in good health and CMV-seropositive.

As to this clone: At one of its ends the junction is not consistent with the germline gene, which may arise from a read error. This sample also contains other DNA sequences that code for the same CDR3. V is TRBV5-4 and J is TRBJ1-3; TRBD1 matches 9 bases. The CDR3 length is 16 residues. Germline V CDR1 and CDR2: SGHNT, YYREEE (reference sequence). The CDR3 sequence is CASSSTGGYSGNTIYF. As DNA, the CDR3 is TGTGCCAGCAGCTCAACAGGGGGCTACTCTGGAAACACTATATATTTT.

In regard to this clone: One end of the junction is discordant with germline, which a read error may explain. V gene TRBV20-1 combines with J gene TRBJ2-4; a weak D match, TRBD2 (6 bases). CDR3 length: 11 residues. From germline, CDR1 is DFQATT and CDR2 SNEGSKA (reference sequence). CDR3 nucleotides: TGCAGTGCTAGCGGGAGAAACAGTCAGTACTTC. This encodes CSASGRNSQYF.

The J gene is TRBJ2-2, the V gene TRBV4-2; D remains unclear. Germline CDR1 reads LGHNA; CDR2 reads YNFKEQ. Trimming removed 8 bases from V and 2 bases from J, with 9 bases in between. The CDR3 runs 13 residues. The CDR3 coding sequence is TGTGCCAGCCGGTTGGGCAACACCGGGGAGCTGTTTTTT. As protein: CASRLGNTGELFF.

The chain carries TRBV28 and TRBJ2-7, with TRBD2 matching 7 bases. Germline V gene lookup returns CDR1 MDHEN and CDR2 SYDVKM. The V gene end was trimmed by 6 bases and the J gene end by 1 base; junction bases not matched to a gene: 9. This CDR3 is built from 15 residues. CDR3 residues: CASSLWGTKSYEQYF. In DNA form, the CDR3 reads TGTGCCAGCAGCCTATGGGGGACTAAATCCTACGAGCAGTACTTC.

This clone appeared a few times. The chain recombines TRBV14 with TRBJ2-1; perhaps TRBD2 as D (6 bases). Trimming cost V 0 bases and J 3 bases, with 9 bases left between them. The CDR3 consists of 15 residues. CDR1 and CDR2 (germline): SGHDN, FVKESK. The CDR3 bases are TGTGCCAGCAGCCAAGAGGCGGGATACTACAATGAGCAGTTCTTC. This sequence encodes CASSQEAGYYNEQFF.

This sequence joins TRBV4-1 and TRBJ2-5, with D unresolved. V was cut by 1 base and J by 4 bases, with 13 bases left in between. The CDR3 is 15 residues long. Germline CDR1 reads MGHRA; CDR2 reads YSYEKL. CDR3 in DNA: TGCGCCAGCAGCCAAGGGAATCGCCAGGCAGAGACCCAGTACTTC. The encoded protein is CASSQGNRQAETQYF.

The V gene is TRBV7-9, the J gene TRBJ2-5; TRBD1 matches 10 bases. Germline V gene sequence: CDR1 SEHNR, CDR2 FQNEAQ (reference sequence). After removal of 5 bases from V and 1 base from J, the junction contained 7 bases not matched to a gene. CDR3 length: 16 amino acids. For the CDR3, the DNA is TGTGCCAGCAGCCGCGCCGGGACAGGGGTCCAAGAGACCCAGTACTTC. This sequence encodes CASSRAGTGVQETQYF. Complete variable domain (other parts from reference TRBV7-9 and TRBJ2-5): DTGVSQNPRHKITKRGQNVTFRCDPISEHNRLYWYRQTLGQGPEFLTYFQNEAQLEKSRLLSDRFSAERPKGSFSTLEIQRTEQGDSAMYLCASSRAGTGVQETQYFGPGTRLLVL.

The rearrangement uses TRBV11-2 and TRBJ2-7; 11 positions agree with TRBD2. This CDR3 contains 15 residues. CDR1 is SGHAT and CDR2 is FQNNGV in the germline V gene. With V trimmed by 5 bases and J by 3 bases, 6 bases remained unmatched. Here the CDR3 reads CASSKTSGNFYEQYF. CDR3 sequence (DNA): TGTGCCAGCAGCAAGACTAGCGGGAACTTCTACGAGCAGTACTTC.

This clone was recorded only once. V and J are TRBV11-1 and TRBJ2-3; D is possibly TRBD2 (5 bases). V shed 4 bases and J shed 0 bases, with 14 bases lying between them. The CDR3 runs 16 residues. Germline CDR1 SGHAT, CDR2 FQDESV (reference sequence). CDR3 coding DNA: TGTGCCAGCAGCTATAGGGTAGCGCCTAGCACAGATACGCAGTATTTT. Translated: CASSYRVAPSTDTQYF.

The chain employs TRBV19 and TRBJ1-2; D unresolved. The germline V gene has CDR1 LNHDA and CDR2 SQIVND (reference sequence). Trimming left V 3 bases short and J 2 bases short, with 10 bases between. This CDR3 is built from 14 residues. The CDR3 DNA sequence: TGTGCCAGTAGTATCTTCAGTACGAACTATGGCTACACCTTC. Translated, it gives CASSIFSTNYGYTF.

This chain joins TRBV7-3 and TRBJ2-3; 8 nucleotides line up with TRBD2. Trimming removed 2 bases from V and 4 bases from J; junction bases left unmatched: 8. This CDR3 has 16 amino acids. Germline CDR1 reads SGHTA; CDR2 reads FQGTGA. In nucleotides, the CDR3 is TGTGCCAGCAGCTTAGGTTTCCGGGGGGGCCCAGATACGCAGTATTTT. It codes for CASSLGFRGGPDTQYF. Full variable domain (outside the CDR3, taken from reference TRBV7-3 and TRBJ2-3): GAGVSQTPSNKVTEKGKYVELRCDPISGHTALYWYRQSLGQGPEFLIYFQGTGAADDSGLPNDRFFAVRPEGSVSTLKIQRTERGDSAVYLCASSLGFRGGPDTQYFGPGTRLTVL.

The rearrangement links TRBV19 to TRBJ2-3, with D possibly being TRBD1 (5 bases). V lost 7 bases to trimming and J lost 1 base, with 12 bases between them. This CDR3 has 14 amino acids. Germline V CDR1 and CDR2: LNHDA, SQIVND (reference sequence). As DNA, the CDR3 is TGTGCCAGTAATAGGGGATGGGGCACAGATACGCAGTATTTT. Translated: CASNRGWGTDTQYF.

CDR3 in DNA: TGTGCCAGCAGCCCGGGAAACCTGGGACTAGCGGGAGCCACAGATACGCAGTATTTT. This codes for CASSPGNLGLAGATDTQYF. The gene calls are TRBV7-3 and TRBJ2-3; 14 bases are a match to TRBD2. This CDR3 comprises 19 residues. V dropped 5 bases and J dropped 2; count of bases not matched to a gene: 12. The germline V gene has CDR1 SGHTA and CDR2 FQGTGA.

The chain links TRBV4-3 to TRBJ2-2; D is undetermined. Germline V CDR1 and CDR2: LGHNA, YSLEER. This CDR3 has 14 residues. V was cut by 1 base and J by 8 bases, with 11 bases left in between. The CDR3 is CASSQGLQSGELFF. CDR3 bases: TGCGCCAGCAGCCAAGGTTTACAATCGGGGGAGCTGTTTTTT.

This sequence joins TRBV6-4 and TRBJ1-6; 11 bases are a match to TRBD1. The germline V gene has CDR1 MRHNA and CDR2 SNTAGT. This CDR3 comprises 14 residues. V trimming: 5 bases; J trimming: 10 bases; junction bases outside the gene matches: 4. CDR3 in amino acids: CASSQDRGRSPLHF. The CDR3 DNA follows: TGTGCCAGCAGTCAGGACAGGGGGCGATCACCCCTCCACTTT.

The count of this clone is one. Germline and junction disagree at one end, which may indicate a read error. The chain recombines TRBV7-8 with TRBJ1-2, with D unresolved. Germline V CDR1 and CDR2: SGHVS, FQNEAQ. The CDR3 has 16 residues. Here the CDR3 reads CASRLAGNREPYGYTF. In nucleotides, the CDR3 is TGTGCCAGCAGATTAGCGGGGAATCGGGAACCCTATGGCTACACCTTC.

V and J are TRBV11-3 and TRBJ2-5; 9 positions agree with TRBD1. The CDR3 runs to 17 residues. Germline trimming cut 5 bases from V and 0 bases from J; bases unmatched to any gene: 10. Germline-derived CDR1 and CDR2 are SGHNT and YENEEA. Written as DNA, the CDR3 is TGTGCCAGCAGCCCCGTATGGGGACAGGGAGACCAAGAGACCCAGTACTTC. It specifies CASSPVWGQGDQETQYF.

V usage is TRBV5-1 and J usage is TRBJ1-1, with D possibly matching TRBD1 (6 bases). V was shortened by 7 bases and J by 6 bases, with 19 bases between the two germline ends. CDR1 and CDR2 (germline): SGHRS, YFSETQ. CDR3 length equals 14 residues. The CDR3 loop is CASLPSTGRSEAFF. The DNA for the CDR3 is TGCGCCAGCCTGCCATCGACAGGAAGGTCTGAAGCTTTCTTT.

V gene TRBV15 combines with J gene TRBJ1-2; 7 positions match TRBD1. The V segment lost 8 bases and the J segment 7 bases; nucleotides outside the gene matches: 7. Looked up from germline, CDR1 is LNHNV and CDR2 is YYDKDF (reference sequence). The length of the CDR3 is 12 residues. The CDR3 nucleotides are TGTGCCACCCGTAGACAGGGAGGTGGCTACACCTTC. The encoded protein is CATRRQGGGYTF. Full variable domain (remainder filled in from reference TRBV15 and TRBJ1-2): DAMVIQNPRYQVTQFGKPVTLSCSQTLNHNVMYWYQQKSSQAPKLLFHYYDKDFNNEADTPDNFQSRRPNTSFCFLDIRSPGLGDTAMYLCATRRQGGGYTFGSGTRLTVV.

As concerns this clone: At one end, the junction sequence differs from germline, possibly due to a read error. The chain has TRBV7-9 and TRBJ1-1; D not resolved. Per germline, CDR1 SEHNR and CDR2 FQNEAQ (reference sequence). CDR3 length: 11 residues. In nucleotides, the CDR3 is TGTTCCAGCAGCTTAACGGGTGAAGCTTTCTTT. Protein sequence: CSSSLTGEAFF. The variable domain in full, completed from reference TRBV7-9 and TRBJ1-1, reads DTGVSQNPRHKITKRGQNVTFRCDPISEHNRLYWYRQTLGQGPEFLTYFQNEAQLEKSRLLSDRFSAERPKGSFSTLEIQRTEQGDSAMYLCSSSLTGEAFFGQGTRLTVV.